The rows below give T cell receptor beta chains drawn from one sample of a study of human T cells and chemical hapten exposure. TCRdb re-analysed the RACE reads in MiXCR, keeping a single row per CDR3 protein. The data contain a few hundred thousand distinct CDR3 sequences, about 6% of them singletons. The sample here was whole blood, taken in connection with sensitization to the hapten diphenylcyclopropenone (DPC). These TCRs come from a woman between 18 and 30 years old with alopecia areata. Some clones in this sample may be carry-over from other donors' samples. Both conserved end residues are part of each CDR3. Fields, in order: V gene, J gene, D gene, clone size, CDR3 protein, CDR3 DNA. D genes are given only for firm matches. Rows give clone size only sometimes, using once, few, many, or a class for an expanded clone.

>TRBV6-5|TRBJ1-6|.|many
CASRPGQSSYNSPLHF
TGTGCCAGCAGACCTGGACAGAGCTCCTATAATTCACCCCTCCACTTT
>TRBV12-3/TRBV12-4|TRBJ2-2|.|few
CASSSRGAGELFF
TGTGCCAGCAGTTCCCGGGGAGCCGGGGAGCTGTTTTTT
>TRBV6-2/TRBV6-3|TRBJ1-6|.|many
CASSYSGWSSPLHF
TGTGCCAGCAGTTACTCAGGTTGGAGTTCACCCCTCCACTTT
>TRBV2|TRBJ1-5|.|few
CASRGDEGGNQPQHF
TGTGCCAGCAGGGGGGACGAAGGGGGCAATCAGCCCCAGCATTTT
>TRBV5-1|TRBJ1-1|TRBD1|.
CASSLAVSPTGVNTEAFF
TGCGCCAGCAGCTTGGCGGTATCTCCCACAGGGGTGAACACTGAAGCTTTCTTT
>TRBV27|TRBJ2-3|TRBD2|.
CASSSPVDLAGISTDTQYF
TGTGCCAGCAGTTCCCCTGTAGATCTAGCGGGGATAAGCACAGATACGCAGTATTTT
>TRBV10-3|TRBJ1-3|.|.
CAISEEGNEGNTIYF
TGTGCCATCAGTGAAGAGGGAAATGAGGGAAACACCATATATTTT
>TRBV5-5|TRBJ1-5|.|few
CASSLNLQGNQPQHF
TGTGCCAGCAGCTTGAATTTACAAGGCAATCAGCCCCAGCATTTT
>TRBV6-2/TRBV6-3|TRBJ1-1|.|few
CASSYSSGEAFF
TGTGCCAGCAGTTACTCATCCGGGGAAGCTTTCTTT
>TRBV7-8|TRBJ1-5|.|many
CASSSGFSNQPQHF
TGTGCCAGCAGCTCAGGGTTTTCCAATCAGCCCCAGCATTTT
>TRBV5-1|TRBJ2-5|.|many
CASSVQETQYF
TGTGCCAGCAGCGTCCAAGAGACCCAGTACTTC
>TRBV14|TRBJ1-2|.|few
CASSPRLNYGYTF
TGTGCCAGCAGCCCCCGCCTTAACTATGGCTACACCTTC
>TRBV12-3/TRBV12-4|TRBJ1-1|.|few
CASSFRERAFF
TGTGCCAGCAGTTTCAGGGAGAGGGCTTTCTTT
>TRBV4-2|TRBJ1-6|.|many
CASSQEVSRGYSPLHF
TGTGCCAGCAGCCAAGAAGTGTCCAGGGGATATTCACCCCTCCACTTT
>TRBV4-3|TRBJ1-6|TRBD1|few
CASSHLTGGNSPLHF
TGCGCCAGCAGCCATCTGACAGGGGGTAATTCACCCCTCCACTTT
>TRBV6-2/TRBV6-3|TRBJ2-6|.|few
CASSPLGKPGANVLTF
TGTGCCAGCAGTCCCCTCGGCAAGCCTGGGGCCAACGTCCTGACTTTC
>TRBV20-1|TRBJ1-1|.|few
CSARRLSEAFF
TGCAGTGCCAGACGTCTTAGTGAAGCTTTCTTT
>TRBV9|TRBJ2-7|TRBD1|.
CASSTRTGTGGYEQYF
TGTGCCAGCAGCACCCGAACCGGGACAGGGGGCTACGAGCAGTACTTC
>TRBV28|TRBJ1-4|.|.
CASSPTRPNEKLFF
TGTGCCAGCAGTCCCACAAGACCGAATGAAAAACTGTTTTTT
>TRBV18|TRBJ2-7|.|many
CASSLGTEQYF
TGTGCCAGCTCACTTGGGACCGAGCAGTACTTC
>TRBV24-1|TRBJ2-1|.|few
CATSAGQRNPYNEQFF
TGTGCCACCAGTGCCGGACAGCGAAACCCCTACAATGAGCAGTTCTTC
>TRBV28|TRBJ2-3|.|few
CASSLLTGSGTDTQYF
TGTGCCAGCAGTTTACTTACGGGGTCGGGCACAGATACGCAGTATTTT
>TRBV13|TRBJ2-7|.|many
CASSPTEGEQYF
TGTGCCAGCAGCCCCACTGAGGGCGAGCAGTACTTC
>TRBV18|TRBJ2-1|TRBD1|few
CASFRDRETNEQFF
TGTGCCAGCTTCCGGGACAGAGAAACGAATGAGCAGTTCTTC
>TRBV10-3|TRBJ1-2|.|many
CAISESRGANYGYTF
TGTGCCATCAGTGAGTCGAGGGGGGCTAACTATGGCTACACCTTC
>TRBV6-2/TRBV6-3|TRBJ1-6|.|few
CASTRGTSDSPLHF
TGTGCCAGCACCCGTGGAACATCGGATTCACCCCTCCACTTT
>TRBV9|TRBJ1-1|.|many
CASSVGGSTEAFF
TGTGCCAGCAGCGTAGGAGGTAGCACTGAAGCTTTCTTT
>TRBV20-1|TRBJ2-4|.|many
CSARVGNGLNF
TGCAGTGCTAGAGTCGGAAACGGTTTAAACTTC
>TRBV20-1|TRBJ2-3|.|few
CSVTGTQGDTQYF
TGCAGTGTTACCGGGACACAAGGGGATACGCAGTATTTT
>TRBV7-2|TRBJ1-4|.|few
CASSFPRGAGEKLFF
TGTGCCAGCAGCTTCCCCCGGGGGGCTGGTGAAAAACTGTTTTTT
>TRBV7-8|TRBJ2-1|.|few
CASTLVVGANEQFF
TGTGCCAGCACCCTTGTGGTTGGAGCCAATGAGCAGTTCTTC
>TRBV3-1|TRBJ1-1|TRBD1|.
CASSQEAGQGGRNTEAFF
TGTGCCAGCAGCCAAGAGGCGGGACAGGGTGGACGGAACACTGAAGCTTTCTTT
>TRBV6-5|TRBJ2-1|.|many
CASSYGLGGEQFF
TGTGCCAGCAGTTACGGTCTAGGCGGTGAGCAGTTCTTC
>TRBV7-2|TRBJ1-1|.|many
CASSRDTSEAFF
TGTGCCAGCAGCAGGGACACGTCTGAAGCTTTCTTT
>TRBV7-2|TRBJ2-3|.|few
CASSLASLVRTDTQYF
TGTGCCAGCAGCTTAGCGTCCCTAGTACGCACAGATACGCAGTATTTT
>TRBV12-3/TRBV12-4|TRBJ2-2|.|few
CASILAVNTGELFF
TGTGCCAGCATTTTAGCGGTGAACACCGGGGAGCTGTTTTTT
>TRBV2|TRBJ2-3|TRBD2|few
CASSGTSGGILTDTQYF
TGTGCCAGCAGTGGGACTAGCGGGGGGATCCTCACAGATACGCAGTATTTT
>TRBV5-1|TRBJ2-1|TRBD1|few
CASRRGGQGAVNEQFF
TGCGCCAGCCGCAGAGGTGGACAGGGGGCTGTCAATGAGCAGTTCTTC
>TRBV20-1|TRBJ2-2|TRBD1|.
CSARRLGTENTGELFF
TGCAGTGCTAGACGTTTGGGGACAGAGAACACCGGGGAGCTGTTTTTT
>TRBV12-3/TRBV12-4|TRBJ1-2|.|many
CASSDSPANYGYTF
TGTGCCAGCAGTGACAGCCCCGCTAACTATGGCTACACCTTC
>TRBV23-1|TRBJ2-3|.|.
CASSCDTQYF
TGCGCCAGCAGTTGCGATACGCAGTATTTT
>TRBV20-1|TRBJ2-3|TRBD2|many
CSARFGSAGLAGGPSDTQYF
TGCAGTGCTAGATTCGGATCCGCCGGACTAGCGGGGGGGCCATCTGATACGCAGTATTTT
>TRBV4-3|TRBJ2-4|.|.
CASSPERTIQNIQYF
TGCGCCAGCAGCCCAGAGAGGACTATACAAAACATTCAGTACTTC
>TRBV11-2|TRBJ2-2|TRBD2|few
CASSLLAGGSGELFF
TGTGCCAGCAGCCTACTAGCGGGGGGTTCCGGGGAGCTGTTTTTT
>TRBV5-1|TRBJ2-3|.|few
CASSPSLTSTDTQYF
TGCGCCAGCAGCCCTAGCTTAACTAGCACAGATACGCAGTATTTT
>TRBV9|TRBJ2-6|.|.
CASSVARGSGANVLTF
TGTGCCAGCAGCGTAGCCCGGGGCTCTGGGGCCAACGTCCTGACTTTC
>TRBV7-2|TRBJ1-1|.|few
CASSLAVFGSNRAFF
TGTGCCAGCAGCTTAGCGGTTTTCGGTTCTAATCGGGCTTTCTTT
>TRBV28|TRBJ1-2|.|few
CASSPRDYGYTF
TGTGCCAGCAGTCCCAGGGACTATGGCTACACCTTC
>TRBV12-3/TRBV12-4|TRBJ2-2|.|many
CASSLGSGELFF
TGTGCCAGCAGTTTGGGTTCCGGGGAGCTGTTTTTT
>TRBV10-3|TRBJ2-7|.|many
CAISESGGYEQYF
TGTGCCATCAGTGAGTCGGGAGGCTACGAGCAGTACTTC
>TRBV25-1|TRBJ2-7|.|.
CASSGDGSLSLAYF
TGTGCCAGCAGTGGTGACGGGTCATTATCGTTGGCGTACTTC
>TRBV6-1|TRBJ1-5|.|.
CASRLPGQPQHF
TGTGCCAGCAGACTTCCCGGTCAGCCCCAGCATTTT
>TRBV6-6|TRBJ1-2|.|many
CASSYSQTNYGYTF
TGTGCCAGCAGTTACTCGCAGACCAACTATGGCTACACCTTC